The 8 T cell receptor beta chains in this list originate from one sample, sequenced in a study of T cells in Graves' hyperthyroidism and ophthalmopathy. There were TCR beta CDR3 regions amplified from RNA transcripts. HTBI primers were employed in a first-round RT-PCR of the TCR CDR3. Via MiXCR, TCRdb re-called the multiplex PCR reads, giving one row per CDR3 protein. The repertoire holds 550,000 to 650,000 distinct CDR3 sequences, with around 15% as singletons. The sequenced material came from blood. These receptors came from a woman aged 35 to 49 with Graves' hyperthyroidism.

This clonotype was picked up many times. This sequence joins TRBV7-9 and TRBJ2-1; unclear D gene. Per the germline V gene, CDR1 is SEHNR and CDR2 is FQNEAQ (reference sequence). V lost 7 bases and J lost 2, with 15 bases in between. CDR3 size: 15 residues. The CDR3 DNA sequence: TGTGCCAGCATAAAGAAAGGACCGGCCTACAATGAGCAGTTCTTC. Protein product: CASIKKGPAYNEQFF. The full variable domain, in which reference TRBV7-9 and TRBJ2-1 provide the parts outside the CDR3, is DTGVSQNPRHKITKRGQNVTFRCDPISEHNRLYWYRQTLGQGPEFLTYFQNEAQLEKSRLLSDRFSAERPKGSFSTLEIQRTEQGDSAMYLCASIKKGPAYNEQFFGPGTRLTVL.

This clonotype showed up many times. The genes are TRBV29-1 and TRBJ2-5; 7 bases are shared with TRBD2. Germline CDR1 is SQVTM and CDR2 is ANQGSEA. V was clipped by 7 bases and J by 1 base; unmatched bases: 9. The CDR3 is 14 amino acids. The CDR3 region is CSAPSGIAQETQYF. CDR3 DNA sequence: TGCAGCGCCCCGAGCGGGATTGCCCAAGAGACCCAGTACTTC. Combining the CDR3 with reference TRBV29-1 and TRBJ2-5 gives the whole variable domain SAVISQKPSRDICQRGTSLTIQCQVDSQVTMMFWYRQQPGQSLTLIATANQGSEATYESGFVIDKFPISRPNLTFSTLTVSNMSPEDSSIYLCSAPSGIAQETQYFGPGTRLLVL.

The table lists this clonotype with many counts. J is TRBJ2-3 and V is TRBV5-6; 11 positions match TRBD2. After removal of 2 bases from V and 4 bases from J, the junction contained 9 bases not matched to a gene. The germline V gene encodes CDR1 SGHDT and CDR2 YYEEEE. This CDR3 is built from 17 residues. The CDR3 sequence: CASSFGGLAGGADTQYF. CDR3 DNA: TGTGCCAGCAGCTTTGGTGGCCTAGCGGGAGGTGCAGATACGCAGTATTTT.

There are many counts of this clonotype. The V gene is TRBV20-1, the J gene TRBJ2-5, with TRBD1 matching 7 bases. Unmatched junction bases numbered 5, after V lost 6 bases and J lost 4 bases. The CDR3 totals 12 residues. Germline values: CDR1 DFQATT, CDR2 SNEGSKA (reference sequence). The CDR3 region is CSARQGPETQYF. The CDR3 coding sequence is TGCAGTGCGAGACAGGGCCCAGAGACCCAGTACTTC.

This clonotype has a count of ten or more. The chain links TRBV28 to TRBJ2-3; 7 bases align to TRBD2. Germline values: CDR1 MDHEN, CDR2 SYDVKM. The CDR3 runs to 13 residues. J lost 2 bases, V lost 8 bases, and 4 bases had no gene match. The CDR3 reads CASERDPTDTQYF. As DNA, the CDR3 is TGTGCCAGCGAGCGGGACCCCACAGATACGCAGTATTTT.

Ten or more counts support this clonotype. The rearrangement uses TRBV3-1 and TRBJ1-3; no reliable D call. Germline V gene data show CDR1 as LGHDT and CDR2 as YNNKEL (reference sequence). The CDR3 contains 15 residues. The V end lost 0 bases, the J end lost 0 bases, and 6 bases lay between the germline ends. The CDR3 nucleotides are TGTGCCAGCAGCCAAGAGGGCAGCTCTGGAAACACCATATATTTT. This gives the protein CASSQEGSSGNTIYF.

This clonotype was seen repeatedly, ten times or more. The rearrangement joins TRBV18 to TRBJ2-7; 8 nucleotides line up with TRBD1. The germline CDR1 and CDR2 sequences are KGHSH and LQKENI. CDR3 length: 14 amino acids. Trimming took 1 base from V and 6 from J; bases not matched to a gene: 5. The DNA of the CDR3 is TGTGCCAGCTCACCACTGGACAGGGCCGGCGAGCAGTACTTC. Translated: CASSPLDRAGEQYF.

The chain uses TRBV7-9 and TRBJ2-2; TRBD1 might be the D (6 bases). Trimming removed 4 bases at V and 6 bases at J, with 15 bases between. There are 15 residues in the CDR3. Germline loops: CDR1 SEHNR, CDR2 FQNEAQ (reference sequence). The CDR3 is CASSSNTGWSGELFF. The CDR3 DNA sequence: TGTGCCAGCAGCTCAAATACAGGGTGGTCCGGGGAGCTGTTTTTT.